This TCR beta chain was profiled in a study of tumor-infiltrating lymphocytes in primary liver carcinoma. Findings and limits, study-wide: Tumor region pairs shared more overlap than did tumor-adjacent and tumor-blood pairs.

Total RNA (around 500 ng) served as template for TCR beta cDNA synthesis primed by a constant-region primer. TCR beta libraries came from three nested multiplex PCR rounds using slightly modified ARM-PCR. For approximately 9 cycles apiece, the opening two PCR rounds ran with TRBV1-TRBV30 forward primers and a C-beta reverse primer. TCRdb independently ran MiXCR on the multiplex PCR reads; one entry per CDR3 protein. Of almost 200,000 distinct CDR3 sequences listed, less than 70% are singletons. Unsorted whole blood supplied the blood RNA, and germline DNA was isolated too. Germline V gene lookup returns CDR1 SQVTM and CDR2 ANQGSEA. CDR3 length equals 16 residues. Unmatched junction bases numbered 11, after V lost 6 bases and J lost 1 base. This clonotype has ten or more counts. As yet, its antigen is unknown.

The specimen was peripheral blood. V usage is TRBV29-1 and J usage is TRBJ2-1; 8 nucleotides match TRBD2. This clonotype was sampled from a woman aged 55-70 years with primary liver carcinoma and hepatitis B virus infection. The CDR3 reads CSVTRGGTRSYNEQFF. For the CDR3, the DNA is TGCAGCGTAACCCGGGGGGGCACAAGGTCCTACAATGAGCAGTTCTTC.